This T cell receptor (beta chain) was captured in a study of blood T cell repertoires in COVID-19. Clones were read by immunoSEQ multiplex PCR, and TCRdb kept only the in-frame ones, dropping some. The data hold hundreds of thousands of clones, with around 87% observed a single time. The germline V gene has CDR1 SGHRS and CDR2 YFSETQ. CDR3 length: 16 amino acids. J lost 2 bases, V lost 4 bases, and 9 bases had no gene match. The sequence came from a woman aged 25 to 45 who had recovered from COVID-19. The V and J genes are TRBV5-1 and TRBJ2-1; 7 nucleotides align to TRBD2. Sequenced: peripheral blood. CDR3 sequence reads: CASSGRTSNAYNEQFF. Here the CDR3 DNA reads TGCGCCAGCAGCGGAAGGACTAGTAACGCCTACAATGAGCAGTTCTTC.